Listed here are 14 T cell receptor beta chains from one sample, sequenced in a study of shared clonotypes between healthy human individuals. TCRdb's table, derived via immunoSEQ multiplex PCR, lists solely in-frame clones and lacks some. There are some 900,000 clones in the sample; about three quarters occur only once, and approximately 1.5% lies in the top ten. The sequencing input was memory CD4+ T cells sorted from blood. Subset: CD45RA-negative fraction. These receptors were collected from a man aged 18 to 30 in good health.

This clone has only a few counts. The chain employs TRBV29-1 and TRBJ1-1; maybe TRBD1 (6 bases). The CDR3 has 14 residues. V lost 2 bases and J lost 2, with 12 bases in between. Germline-derived CDR1 and CDR2 are SQVTM and ANQGSEA. The CDR3 coding sequence is TGCAGCGTTGAAAGGGGGTCAGGAAACACTGAAGCTTTCTTT. Encoded protein: CSVERGSGNTEAFF. Combining the CDR3 with reference TRBV29-1 and TRBJ1-1 gives the whole variable domain SAVISQKPSRDICQRGTSLTIQCQVDSQVTMMFWYRQQPGQSLTLIATANQGSEATYESGFVIDKFPISRPNLTFSTLTVSNMSPEDSSIYLCSVERGSGNTEAFFGQGTRLTVV.

The chain employs TRBV6-4 and TRBJ2-5; D is possibly TRBD1 (6 bases). The germline V gene encodes CDR1 MRHNA and CDR2 SNTAGT. Deletions cut 7 bases from V and 4 bases from J, with 13 bases between. The CDR3 loop spans 13 amino acids. CDR3 in amino acids: CASTKTGGETQYF. CDR3 nucleotides: TGTGCCAGCACTAAGACAGGTGGAGAGACCCAGTACTTC.

This clone appeared a few times. This chain joins TRBV19 and TRBJ2-1; 8 bases match TRBD2. Germline V gene sequence: CDR1 LNHDA, CDR2 SQIVND (reference sequence). V lost 5 bases, J lost 4 bases, and 13 bases stayed unmatched. CDR3 length: 17 amino acids. CDR3 nucleotide sequence: TGTGCCAGTAGTCCCATTCGGGTAGCGGGGTTTTACAATGAGCAGTTCTTC. Encoded protein: CASSPIRVAGFYNEQFF.

There are a few counts of this clone. The sample holds other DNA sequences that translate to the same CDR3. This sequence joins TRBV27 and TRBJ1-5; no definite D call. CDR3 length: 12 amino acids. Deletions cut 3 bases from V and 3 bases from J, with 3 bases between. Germline V gene lookup returns CDR1 MNHEY and CDR2 SMNVEV (reference sequence). CDR3 amino acids: CASSFSNQPQHF. Written as DNA, the CDR3 is TGTGCCAGCAGTTTCTCCAATCAGCCCCAGCATTTT.

This chain uses TRBV10-2 with TRBJ1-1, with D unclear. Germline V lookup: CDR1 WSHSY, CDR2 SAAADI. V gave up 6 bases and J gave up 3 bases, with 14 bases separating them. This CDR3 comprises 14 residues. The CDR3 coding sequence is TGCGCCAGCAGAGATTGGAAGTCGGACACTGAAGCTTTCTTT. This gives the protein CASRDWKSDTEAFF.

V and J are TRBV7-8 and TRBJ2-7; D unresolved. V dropped 4 bases and J dropped 5 bases, with 6 bases sitting between them. Germline CDR1 and CDR2: SGHVS and FQNEAQ. This CDR3 contains 11 residues. This CDR3 is CASSSVNEQYF. For the CDR3, the DNA is TGTGCCAGCAGCTCCGTAAACGAGCAGTACTTC.

In regard to this clone: The identical CDR3 is also encoded by other nucleotide sequences in the sample. The chain uses TRBV7-2 and TRBJ2-7; D possibly matches TRBD1 or TRBD2 (6 bases each). V dropped 5 bases and J dropped 2 bases, with 13 bases sitting between them. The CDR3 sequence is 14 residues long. The germline V gene has CDR1 SGHTA and CDR2 FQGNSA. Here the CDR3 reads CASSPLGGPYEQYF. The CDR3 nucleotides are TGTGCCAGCAGCCCTCTTGGGGGGCCCTACGAGCAGTACTTC.

The rearrangement joins TRBV27 to TRBJ2-5; 7 bases agree with TRBD1. The V segment lost 2 bases and the J segment 5 bases; nucleotides outside the gene matches: 5. The CDR3 length is 14 residues. Germline CDR1 is MNHEY and CDR2 is SMNVEV (reference sequence). CDR3 loop: CASSLKGAWETQYF. In nucleotides, the CDR3 is TGTGCCAGCAGTTTAAAGGGGGCGTGGGAGACCCAGTACTTC.

The chain employs TRBV7-2 and TRBJ2-3; the D gene is possibly TRBD2 (6 bases). Germline V lookup: CDR1 SGHTA, CDR2 FQGNSA. The CDR3 loop spans 15 amino acids. Trimming stripped 1 base from V and 2 bases from J, with 10 bases between. DNA of the CDR3: TGTGCCAGCAGCTTAGGGGGACTCCCCACAGATACGCAGTATTTT. Encoded protein: CASSLGGLPTDTQYF.

This clone has more than one count but fewer than ten. CDR3 bases: TGTGCCAGCAGTAGATTGGACAGATACTATGGCTACACCTTC. Protein: CASSRLDRYYGYTF. This chain joins TRBV28 and TRBJ1-2, with D perhaps matching TRBD1 (6 bases). Per the germline V gene, CDR1 is MDHEN and CDR2 is SYDVKM. The CDR3 extends over 14 amino acids. Trimming removed 5 bases at V and 3 bases at J, with 13 bases between.

Only a few counts were recorded for this clone. The chain carries TRBV11-2 and TRBJ1-4, with D uncertain. The V and J ends lost 0 bases and 3 bases respectively, with 11 bases between them. Germline V gene lookup returns CDR1 SGHAT and CDR2 FQNNGV. The CDR3 is made up of 16 amino acids. CDR3 region: CASSLDGNRANEKLFF. As DNA, the CDR3 is TGTGCCAGCAGCTTAGATGGTAATAGGGCTAATGAAAAACTGTTTTTT.

J is TRBJ1-1 and V is TRBV6-5; maybe TRBD1 (5 bases). The CDR3 totals 15 residues. V lost 3 bases, J lost 6 bases, and 17 bases lay in between. In germline, CDR1 is MNHEY, CDR2 SVGAGI. The DNA for the CDR3 is TGTGCCAGCAGTTATGGGGACCGGGGGAATTCTGAAGCTTTCTTT. Its protein is CASSYGDRGNSEAFF.

The chain couples TRBV25-1 to TRBJ1-6, with 8 bases matching TRBD1. Per the germline V gene, CDR1 is MGHDK and CDR2 is SYGVNS. J was trimmed by 7 bases and V by 6 bases; bases with no gene match: 5. There are 14 residues in the CDR3. DNA for the CDR3: TGTGCCAGCAGGCAGACAGGGGAAAATTCACCCCTCCACTTT. Translating it yields CASRQTGENSPLHF.

This clone occurred once. The chain is built from TRBV7-3 and TRBJ1-5; 10 positions match TRBD1. CDR1 SGHTA and CDR2 FQGTGA come from the germline V gene. The J segment lost 4 bases and the V segment lost 4 bases, leaving 13 bases of the junction unmatched. The length of the CDR3 is 18 residues. The CDR3 loop reads CASSSLRDRGRRNQPQHF. In DNA form, the CDR3 reads TGTGCCAGCAGCTCCCTCCGAGACAGGGGGCGTAGGAATCAGCCCCAGCATTTT.